A selection of T cell receptor beta chains follows, all from one sample in a study of T-cell reconstitution after alpha-beta-depleted transplantation in children. TCRdb reanalysed the PCR reads using MiXCR and keeps one entry per CDR3 protein. The sample gives 300,000 to 400,000 distinct CDR3 sequences, roughly 25% of which show up once; roughly 11% is in the top ten. The sample here was PBMCs, mostly from graft donor cells, taken 180 days after TCRalphabeta/CD19-depleted stem cell transplant. The receptors originated from a male patient younger than 18 who had a stem cell transplant for acute lymphoblastic leukemia, so the T cells may come from the graft donor. The CDR3 runs from the conserved cysteine through the conserved F or W. A D gene is named only where the DNA matches it firmly. Only some rows state a clone size, as once, few, many or a class for expanded clones.

d_call	v_call	clone_size	j_call	cdr3_aa	cdr3_nt
TRBD2	TRBV10-3	NA	TRBJ2-5	CAISESGLAGGETQYF	TGTGCCATCAGTGAGTCGGGACTAGCGGGAGGCGAGACCCAGTACTTC
TRBD1	TRBV5-1	NA	TRBJ2-2	CASSSGQANAPSTGELFF	TGCGCCAGCAGCTCGGGACAGGCCAACGCGCCGAGCACCGGGGAGCTGTTTTTT
NA	TRBV7-8	NA	TRBJ1-4	CASSLWGWTNEKLFF	TGTGCCAGCAGCTTATGGGGGTGGACTAATGAAAAACTGTTTTTT
TRBD1	TRBV29-1	few	TRBJ2-4	CSVVRDRISENIQYF	TGCAGCGTTGTAAGGGACAGGATCTCCGAAAACATTCAGTACTTC
NA	TRBV5-8	NA	TRBJ2-7	CASSFSPGTVDLKQYF	TGTGCCAGCAGCTTTAGCCCCGGGACCGTGGATCTTAAGCAGTACTTC
NA	TRBV29-1	NA	TRBJ2-7	CSVIDQGKTYEQYF	TGCAGCGTGATAGACCAGGGGAAAACTTACGAGCAGTACTTC
TRBD1	TRBV2	once	TRBJ2-7	CASSVPGQGDYEQYF	TGTGCCAGCAGTGTCCCGGGACAGGGGGACTACGAGCAGTACTTC
TRBD2	TRBV4-2	few	TRBJ2-7	CASSRQSYGLAGYEQYF	TGTGCCAGCAGCCGACAGTCCTACGGACTAGCGGGCTACGAGCAGTACTTC
NA	TRBV27	NA	TRBJ1-5	CASSSWTDQPQHF	TGTGCCAGCAGTTCCTGGACAGATCAGCCCCAGCATTTT
TRBD2	TRBV20-1	few	TRBJ2-5	CSALAGGSETQYF	TGCAGTGCCCTAGCGGGAGGGTCAGAGACCCAGTACTTC
NA	TRBV10-1	few	TRBJ1-1	CASSPYSNTEAFF	TGCGCCAGCAGTCCCTACTCGAACACTGAAGCTTTCTTT
NA	TRBV5-1	NA	TRBJ2-5	CASRPLLGTQYF	TGCGCCAGCAGACCCCTATTGGGGACCCAGTACTTC
TRBD1	TRBV6-2/TRBV6-3	NA	TRBJ2-3	CASSYVPETGSTDTQYF	TGTGCCAGCAGTTACGTGCCTGAGACAGGGAGCACAGATACGCAGTATTTT
NA	TRBV9	NA	TRBJ2-1	CASSPDWRGRF	TGTGCCAGCAGCCCAGACTGGCGGGGGCGATTC
NA	TRBV27	few	TRBJ2-2	CASSPPGQGSTGELFF	TGTGCCAGCAGCCCCCCCGGGCAGGGGTCTACCGGGGAGCTGTTTTTT
NA	TRBV4-2	NA	TRBJ2-1	CASSQAGVNEQFF	TGTGCCAGCAGCCAAGCCGGGGTTAATGAGCAGTTCTTC
NA	TRBV7-9	few	TRBJ2-7	CASSPYSYEQYF	TGTGCCAGCAGCCCTTACTCCTACGAGCAGTACTTC
TRBD2	TRBV14	NA	TRBJ2-7	CASSPYRSSSGSSYEQYF	TGTGCCAGCAGCCCTTATAGGTCTTCTAGCGGGAGTTCCTACGAGCAGTACTTC
TRBD1	TRBV7-6	NA	TRBJ1-5	CASSLAGTGFSNQPQHF	TGTGCCAGCAGCTTAGCCGGGACAGGGTTTAGCAATCAGCCCCAGCATTTT
NA	TRBV20-1	few	TRBJ2-7	CSARPLPTYEQYF	TGCAGTGCTAGGCCCCTCCCCACCTACGAGCAGTACTTC
NA	TRBV29-1	NA	TRBJ2-1	CSVPGGTYNEQFF	TGCAGCGTCCCTGGCGGGACCTACAATGAGCAGTTCTTC
TRBD2	TRBV11-2	NA	TRBJ2-3	CASSLNSGLAGGADTQYF	TGTGCCAGCAGCTTAAATAGCGGTCTAGCGGGAGGGGCAGATACGCAGTATTTT
NA	TRBV11-2	few	TRBJ2-1	CASRVLGAREGEQFF	TGTGCCAGCAGGGTTCTGGGGGCGAGGGAGGGTGAGCAGTTCTTC
NA	TRBV6-4	few	TRBJ2-1	CASSQPDYAYNEQFF	TGTGCCAGCAGCCAACCGGACTACGCCTACAATGAGCAGTTCTTC
NA	TRBV16	NA	TRBJ1-1	CASSHLGGGANTEAFF	TGTGCCAGCAGCCACCTTGGAGGGGGGGCGAACACTGAAGCTTTCTTT
TRBD2	TRBV5-1	few	TRBJ2-4	CASSFGLAVAKNIQYF	TGCGCCAGCAGCTTCGGGCTAGCGGTAGCCAAAAACATTCAGTACTTC
TRBD1	TRBV2	NA	TRBJ2-5	CASTLQGARETQYF	TGTGCCAGCACCCTTCAGGGGGCCCGAGAGACCCAGTACTTC